This paragraph reports one T cell receptor beta chain. These data originate in a study of T cell changes during pregnancy in multiple sclerosis. Using immunoSEQ multiplex PCR, the repertoire was profiled, and TCRdb retains in-frame clones only, with some absent. In the table there are about 77,000 clones, roughly 91% of which are singletons. Trimming cost V 6 bases and J 4 bases; bases outside gene matches: 14. CDR1 MGHRA and CDR2 YSYEKL come from the germline V gene. This CDR3 has 17 amino acids. The rearrangement uses TRBV4-1 and TRBJ2-1; TRBD2 aligns across 8 bases. This TCR was recovered from a female donor in good health, enrolled as a control in a pregnancy study. The source was peripheral blood, collected after pregnancy. CDR3 loop: CASSQTGASGRYNEQFF. CDR3 coding DNA: TGCGCCAGCAGTCAAACAGGCGCTAGCGGGCGATACAATGAGCAGTTCTTC.